This T cell receptor (beta chain) appears in the sequencing data of a study of cytomegalovirus exposure and HLA in healthy donors. The overall study: Earlier, some 180 million T cells were analyzed, and some 120 million unique TCR beta sequences were found among them. Findings of the study overall: Follow-up analysis later connected one missense variant in DCLRE1C with trimming of TCR beta V- and J-genes. An ancestry cluster, one associated with Asian ancestry, reportedly showed fewer N-insertions than the approximately 670-donor mean in a later analysis. Reports described diagnosis of cytomegalovirus status by the classifier as highly specific and sensitive.

Germline V lookup: CDR1 MDHEN, CDR2 SYDVKM. V lost 1 base and J lost 14, with 12 bases in between. The CDR3 consists of 12 residues. On this clone itself: What it recognizes is unknown.

The primer mix had 60 Vbeta and 13 Jbeta primers. The data were produced by immunoSEQ multiplex PCR, yet TCRdb's version contains in-frame clones alone and is incomplete. Of 100,000 to 150,000 clones in the sample, roughly 70% were seen once. This receptor was taken from a woman aged 40 to 50 in good health and CMV-seropositive. Input material: PBMCs. The chain is built from TRBV28 and TRBJ2-1; D perhaps matches TRBD1 (5 bases). This CDR3 reads CASSLLAGQKFF. In nucleotides, the CDR3 is TGTGCCAGCAGTTTATTGGCAGGGCAAAAGTTCTTC.